These 25 T cell receptor beta chains were all obtained from the same sample, sequenced in a study of control samples from healthy donors and cancer patients. Clones were read by immunoSEQ multiplex PCR, and TCRdb kept only the in-frame ones, dropping some. The repertoire holds about 77,000 clones, with approximately 92% as singletons. Source material: blood. These receptors were taken from a woman aged 55-70 years in good health.

The chain links TRBV6-5 to TRBJ2-5; possibly TRBD1 for D (6 bases). The V end was cut by 6 bases, the J end by 5 bases, with 10 bases between. Germline V gene sequence: CDR1 MNHEY, CDR2 SVGAGI. This CDR3 region has 12 residues. CDR3 protein: CASRTGKETQYF. CDR3 nucleotide sequence: TGTGCCAGCAGAACAGGGAAGGAGACCCAGTACTTC.

The rearrangement joins TRBV11-2 to TRBJ2-2, with D perhaps assigned TRBD1 or TRBD2 (5 bases each). V was clipped by 6 bases and J by 6 bases, with 14 bases between them. Per the germline V gene, CDR1 is SGHAT and CDR2 is FQNNGV. This CDR3 region has 14 residues. The CDR3 DNA is TGTGCCAGCAGGTCGGGGCTCACCTCCGGGGAGCTGTTTTTT. This encodes CASRSGLTSGELFF.

The chain recombines TRBV19 with TRBJ2-1; the match to TRBD1 covers 8 bases. This CDR3 has 11 residues. Losses at the gene ends were 2 bases for V and 14 bases for J; bases not matched to a gene: 2. Germline V gene lookup returns CDR1 LNHDA and CDR2 SQIVND (reference sequence). CDR3 sequence: CASSIQGAKFF. The CDR3 region has the DNA TGTGCCAGTAGTATACAGGGGGCTAAGTTCTTC.

V gene TRBV28 combines with J gene TRBJ2-2; D may be TRBD1 (6 bases). Germline values: CDR1 MDHEN, CDR2 SYDVKM. The CDR3 extends over 15 amino acids. Trimming removed 2 bases from V and 0 bases from J, with 7 bases in between. The CDR3 bases are TGTGCCAGCAGTTTACAGGGGACGAACACCGGGGAGCTGTTTTTT. Encoded protein: CASSLQGTNTGELFF. The full variable domain, its missing parts supplied by reference TRBV28 and TRBJ2-2, is DVKVTQSSRYLVKRTGEKVFLECVQDMDHENMFWYRQDPGLGLRLIYFSYDVKMKEKGDIPEGYSVSREKKERFSLILESASTNQTSMYLCASSLQGTNTGELFFGEGSRLTVL.

The chain links TRBV24-1 to TRBJ1-2, with D uncertain. The CDR3 has 12 amino acids. V lost 3 bases to trimming and J lost 7 bases, with 8 bases between them. Per the germline V gene, CDR1 is KGHDR and CDR2 is SFDVKD. CDR3 amino acids: CATSDPNRGYTF. CDR3 in DNA: TGTGCCACCAGTGATCCTAATCGTGGCTACACCTTC.

The V call is TRBV9, the J call TRBJ2-1, with 7 positions matching TRBD2. The germline V gene has CDR1 SGDLS and CDR2 YYNGEE. After removal of 4 bases from V and 7 bases from J, the junction contained 8 bases not matched to a gene. This CDR3 region has 14 residues. The CDR3 sequence: CASSPRTSKNEQFF. CDR3 bases: TGTGCCAGCAGCCCTCGGACTAGTAAAAATGAGCAGTTCTTC.

The chain combines TRBV7-9 with TRBJ1-1; D unclear. The CDR3 consists of 14 residues. Trimming removed 3 bases from V and 0 bases from J, with 8 bases in between. Looked up from germline, CDR1 is SEHNR and CDR2 is FQNEAQ (reference sequence). The CDR3 sequence is CASSLGNLNTEAFF. The CDR3 bases are TGTGCCAGCAGCTTGGGCAACTTGAACACTGAAGCTTTCTTT.

The rearrangement uses TRBV5-6 and TRBJ1-2, with D maybe TRBD1 (5 bases). V dropped 0 bases and J dropped 6 bases, with 18 bases sitting between them. This CDR3 comprises 16 residues. Germline lookup yields CDR1 SGHDT and CDR2 YYEEEE. The DNA of the CDR3 is TGTGCCAGCAGCTTGGGCCATTTCGACAGATTGGATGGCTACACCTTC. It yields the protein CASSLGHFDRLDGYTF.

The rearrangement uses TRBV7-8 and TRBJ2-7; 8 bases match TRBD1. Germline CDR1 reads SGHVS; CDR2 reads FQNEAQ. V was clipped by 4 bases and J by 7 bases; unmatched bases: 6. The CDR3 runs 13 residues. The CDR3 loop reads CASSSGTGREQYF. CDR3 nucleotide sequence: TGTGCCAGCAGCTCGGGGACAGGAAGGGAGCAGTACTTC.

The rearrangement uses TRBV29-1 and TRBJ2-1, with TRBD2 identical over 9 bases. Germline CDR1 SQVTM, CDR2 ANQGSEA. Trimming at V came to 1 base and at J to 2 bases, leaving 3 bases not matched to a gene. The CDR3 sequence is 15 residues long. In nucleotides, the CDR3 is TGCAGCGTTGAAGGGGCGGGAGGGCCCTACAATGAGCAGTTCTTC. Protein product: CSVEGAGGPYNEQFF.

This chain links TRBV24-1 with TRBJ1-2; 8 nucleotides agree with TRBD1. Unmatched junction bases numbered 13, after V lost 4 bases and J lost 4 bases. The germline V gene encodes CDR1 KGHDR and CDR2 SFDVKD. CDR3 length equals 17 residues. The CDR3 sequence: CATSDPRGAGGGYGYTF. CDR3 bases: TGTGCCACCAGTGACCCCCGGGGCGCAGGGGGCGGCTATGGCTACACCTTC.

The chain recombines TRBV5-1 with TRBJ1-5; no reliable D call. Trimming removed 4 bases from V and 8 bases from J, with 13 bases in between. CDR3 length: 13 amino acids. The germline CDR1 and CDR2 sequences are SGHRS and YFSETQ. The CDR3 sequence: CASSRNYGEPQHF. In DNA form, the CDR3 reads TGCGCCAGCAGCAGGAACTACGGAGAGCCCCAGCATTTT.

The chain joins TRBV19 to TRBJ2-7; D is possibly TRBD2 (5 bases). The CDR3 is 13 amino acids. V was pared by 6 bases and J by 8 bases, with 17 bases between. From germline, CDR1 is LNHDA and CDR2 SQIVND (reference sequence). The CDR3 loop is CASSPGGQSKQYF. The CDR3 DNA reads as TGTGCCAGTAGCCCCGGCGGGCAGTCGAAGCAGTACTTC.

The V and J genes are TRBV18 and TRBJ2-7; D is undetermined. The CDR3 is 12 amino acids. From germline, CDR1 is KGHSH and CDR2 LQKENI. V lost 0 bases and J lost 3, with 3 bases in between. The CDR3 reads CASSPPSYEQYF. The CDR3 DNA reads as TGTGCCAGCTCACCACCGAGCTACGAGCAGTACTTC.

The V gene is TRBV7-9, the J gene TRBJ1-6; no definite D call. V lost 1 base to trimming and J lost 10 bases, with 5 bases between them. The CDR3 extends over 12 amino acids. Germline V lookup: CDR1 SEHNR, CDR2 FQNEAQ (reference sequence). Written as DNA, the CDR3 is TGTGCCAGCAGCTTAGAAGGATCACCCCTCCACTTT. Translation: CASSLEGSPLHF.

This clone was counted a single time. The genes are TRBV10-3 and TRBJ2-6; D is undetermined. Germline V gene data show CDR1 as ENHRY and CDR2 as SYGVKD. The CDR3 sequence is 17 residues long. V was pared by 2 bases and J by 0 bases, with 11 bases between. CDR3 in amino acids: CAISERATSSGANVLTF. In DNA form, the CDR3 reads TGTGCCATCAGTGAGAGGGCCACCAGCTCTGGGGCCAACGTCCTGACTTTC.

The J gene is TRBJ1-2, the V gene TRBV10-3; D is undetermined. CDR1 is ENHRY, CDR2 SYGVKD, per germline. The CDR3 is 14 residues long. V shed 0 bases and J shed 2 bases, with 7 bases lying between them. The CDR3 protein is CAISESSVNYGYTF. The CDR3 DNA is TGTGCCATCAGTGAGTCTTCGGTGAACTATGGCTACACCTTC.

V and J are TRBV19 and TRBJ1-6, with D possibly being TRBD1 (5 bases). Deletions cut 5 bases from V and 8 bases from J, with 16 bases between. From germline, CDR1 is LNHDA and CDR2 SQIVND (reference sequence). This CDR3 has 15 amino acids. CDR3 coding DNA: TGTGCCAGTAGTCCAGGGCGTGCGGCTTATTCACCCCTCCACTTT. The encoded protein is CASSPGRAAYSPLHF.

This clone was counted a single time. The chain is built from TRBV24-1 and TRBJ2-3, with TRBD1 matching 9 bases. Germline CDR1 and CDR2: KGHDR and SFDVKD. The V and J ends lost 3 bases and 5 bases, in that order; junction bases with no gene match: 5. The CDR3 contains 15 residues. The CDR3 here is CATSDTGGKGDTQYF. CDR3 in DNA: TGTGCCACCAGTGATACAGGGGGCAAGGGAGATACGCAGTATTTT.

V and J are TRBV28 and TRBJ2-7; 11 bases are shared with TRBD2. The CDR3 sequence is 17 residues long. The junction had 7 bases not matched to a gene; V was cut back by 3 bases and J by 0 bases. The germline V gene encodes CDR1 MDHEN and CDR2 SYDVKM. This CDR3 is CASSFLAGGRSSYEQYF. Here the CDR3 DNA reads TGTGCCAGCAGTTTTCTAGCGGGAGGTAGGAGCTCCTACGAGCAGTACTTC.

V is TRBV11-2 and J is TRBJ2-1; perhaps TRBD1 as D (6 bases). Germline CDR1 SGHAT, CDR2 FQNNGV. Trimming shortened V by 5 bases and J by 9 bases, and 17 bases separated the two germline ends. This CDR3 region has 14 residues. The CDR3 bases are TGTGCCAGCAGCAACTTACGTCAAGGGGGTGAGCAGTTCTTC. It codes for CASSNLRQGGEQFF.

This chain joins TRBV5-1 and TRBJ1-3; the match to TRBD1 covers 7 bases. The CDR3 length is 16 residues. In germline, CDR1 is SGHRS, CDR2 YFSETQ. V trimming: 3 bases; J trimming: 4 bases; junction bases outside the gene matches: 10. The CDR3 DNA follows: TGCGCCAGCAGCTCAGGATGGGGGACAGCAGGAAACACCATATATTTT. It encodes CASSSGWGTAGNTIYF.

This clone was detected only once. V gene TRBV28 combines with J gene TRBJ1-2; no firm D call. Germline lookup yields CDR1 MDHEN and CDR2 SYDVKM. V was cut by 5 bases and J by 1 base, with 8 bases left in between. This CDR3 has 13 residues. The CDR3 DNA is TGTGCCAGCAGTCTCGATTTTAACTATGGCTACACCTTC. Its protein is CASSLDFNYGYTF.

This clone was found a few times. The J gene is TRBJ1-1, the V gene TRBV9; 7 bases match TRBD1. CDR3 length: 14 amino acids. Germline-derived CDR1 and CDR2 are SGDLS and YYNGEE. The ends lost 4 bases at V and 0 bases at J; junction bases unmatched: 3. The CDR3 is CASSSGQMNTEAFF. The CDR3 DNA follows: TGTGCCAGCAGCTCGGGACAGATGAACACTGAAGCTTTCTTT. Full variable domain (rest looked up from reference TRBV9 and TRBJ1-1): DSGVTQTPKHLITATGQRVTLRCSPRSGDLSVYWYQQSLDQGLQFLIQYYNGEERAKGNILERFSAQQFPDLHSELNLSSLELGDSALYFCASSSGQMNTEAFFGQGTRLTVV.

The J gene is TRBJ1-1, the V gene TRBV29-1, with TRBD1 matching 7 bases. The CDR3 is 13 residues long. The germline V gene has CDR1 SQVTM and CDR2 ANQGSEA. Losses at the gene ends were 6 bases for V and 0 bases for J; bases not matched to a gene: 4. The CDR3 is CSVAGQMNTEAFF. CDR3 in DNA: TGCAGCGTCGCGGGACAGATGAACACTGAAGCTTTCTTT.